This T cell receptor (beta chain) was profiled in a study of blood T cells in healthy people across ages. V was shortened by 2 bases and J by 0 bases, with 11 bases between the two germline ends. The CDR3 is 15 residues long. CDR1 is DFQATT and CDR2 is SNEGSKA in the germline V gene (reference sequence). A sample-barcoded 5' primer and a J-beta primer mix were used in a second PCR of roughly 7 to 11 cycles. A single record per CDR3 protein comes from TCRdb applying MiXCR to the 5' RACE reads. The sample lists fewer than 750,000 distinct CDR3 sequences; less than 60% were seen once. This clonotype was sampled from a man older than 75 in good health. The specimen was blood. The chain links TRBV20-1 to TRBJ2-1; D is unresolved. CDR3 coding DNA: TGCAGTGCTAGACTAGTCATACGCTCCTACAATGAGCAGTTCTTC. Amino acid sequence: CSARLVIRSYNEQFF.